Listed below are T cell receptor beta chains from one sample, sequenced in a study of lymphopenia after photon versus proton radiotherapy. Sequencing was performed with immunoSEQ multiplex PCR; in TCRdb, only in-frame clones are kept and a portion is missing. The sample includes some 76,000 clones, 85% to 95% of them seen just once. Sequencing was performed on peripheral blood, taken from a patient treated with photon-based radiotherapy. The receptors were sampled from a middle-aged woman with cholangiocarcinoma. Each CDR3 is given with its conserved first and last residue. D genes are given only for firm matches. Size tells how often a clone was seen (once, few, many) or the class of an expanded clone, and some rows leave it out.

V	D	size	J	DNA	CDR3
TRBV15	.	.	TRBJ1-1	TGTGCCACCAGCAGAGGTACTCAGAACACTGAAGCTTTCTTT	CATSRGTQNTEAFF
TRBV25-1	.	.	TRBJ2-7	TGTGCCAGCAGTCCCCTATCGGGAGCGCCCTACGAGCAGTACTTC	CASSPLSGAPYEQYF
TRBV28	.	.	TRBJ1-1	TGTGCCAGCATCCGTTTAGTGAACACTGAAGCTTTCTTT	CASIRLVNTEAFF
TRBV7-9	.	once	TRBJ1-1	TGTGCCAGCAGGAGGGGGGAGAACACTGAAGCTTTCTTT	CASRRGENTEAFF
TRBV7-9	.	.	TRBJ1-4	TGTGCCAGCAGCGCCTCAGGGCCTGAAAAACTGTTTTTT	CASSASGPEKLFF
TRBV21-1	.	.	TRBJ2-2	TGTGCCAGCAGCAAAGTAGCGCAGGGACTGAACACCGGGGAGCTGTTTTTT	CASSKVAQGLNTGELFF
TRBV5-1	TRBD1	.	TRBJ1-1	TGCGCCAGCAGCTTGCGGGCAGGGGGCCTGAACACTGAAGCTTTCTTT	CASSLRAGGLNTEAFF
TRBV19	.	.	TRBJ1-2	TGTGCCAGTAGTTCAATCGACAGTCTTCATGGCTACACCTTC	CASSSIDSLHGYTF
TRBV19	TRBD2	.	TRBJ2-3	TGTGCCAGTAGTACACTAGCGGGAGGCACAGATACGCAGTATTTT	CASSTLAGGTDTQYF
TRBV27	.	.	TRBJ2-7	TGTGCCAGCAGAGCCTCACAGGCCCACGAGCAGTACTTC	CASRASQAHEQYF
TRBV11-2	.	once	TRBJ1-1	TGTGCCAGCAGCTTAGCACAGATGAACACTGAAGCTTTCTTT	CASSLAQMNTEAFF
TRBV7-9	.	.	TRBJ2-6	TGTGCCGGCTTCCTTAGCTCTGGGGCCAACGTCCTGACTTTC	CAGFLSSGANVLTF
TRBV19	.	few	TRBJ1-5	TGTGCCAGTAGCCTAACTCGCGGGAGCAATCAGCCCCAGCATTTT	CASSLTRGSNQPQHF
TRBV2	TRBD1	.	TRBJ2-5	TGTGCCAGCAGGAGGGGGCTCCAAGAGACCCAGTACTTC	CASRRGLQETQYF
TRBV7-2	TRBD1	.	TRBJ1-2	TGTGCCAGCAGCCAACCGACAGGGGGCCATGGCTACACCTTC	CASSQPTGGHGYTF
TRBV9	.	.	TRBJ1-2	TGTGCCAGCAGCGTAGGGGTCCCGGGATCAAGGAGCTATGGCTACACCTTC	CASSVGVPGSRSYGYTF
TRBV6-1	TRBD1	once	TRBJ2-3	TGTGCCAGCAGTGAAGGTCCGGGACAGGGGGACCCAACGCAGTATTTT	CASSEGPGQGDPTQYF
TRBV2	TRBD1	once	TRBJ2-7	TGTGCCAGCAGCATGGGGACAGGGGGGTATGGGGCCTACGAGCAGTACTTC	CASSMGTGGYGAYEQYF
TRBV27	.	.	TRBJ2-5	TGTGCCAGCAGCCTCAACGGCGCGACCCAAGAGACCCAGTACTTC	CASSLNGATQETQYF
TRBV30	.	.	TRBJ2-2	TGTGCCTGGAGTAAGAGCACCGGGGAGCTGTTTTTT	CAWSKSTGELFF
TRBV18	TRBD1	.	TRBJ2-7	TGTGCCAGCTCACCGGGACAGAACTACGAGCAGTACTTC	CASSPGQNYEQYF
TRBV7-9	.	.	TRBJ1-1	TGTGCCAGCAGCAAAGGGCCTGAAGCTTTCTTT	CASSKGPEAFF
TRBV11-2	.	.	TRBJ2-3	TGTGCCAGCAGCCATCCCGGGAGCCCCACAGATACGCAGTATTTT	CASSHPGSPTDTQYF
TRBV9	TRBD2	.	TRBJ2-7	TGTGCCAGCAGCCCCTCGGCGGGAGCCCTCTACGAGCAGTACTTC	CASSPSAGALYEQYF
TRBV18	TRBD1	.	TRBJ1-1	TGTGCCAGCTCCCACGGAGGGACAGCATATAACACTGAAGCTTTCTTT	CASSHGGTAYNTEAFF
TRBV7-2	.	.	TRBJ2-3	TGTGCCAGCAATCGGCAGGATACGCAGTATTTT	CASNRQDTQYF
TRBV11-2	.	.	TRBJ2-3	TGTGCCAGCAGCTTACAGGGGAGCACAGATACGCAGTATTTT	CASSLQGSTDTQYF
TRBV7-9	.	.	TRBJ1-1	TGTGCCAGCAGCCAGATGGGGGCGGGAAGAGCTTTCTTT	CASSQMGAGRAFF
TRBV4-2	TRBD2	.	TRBJ2-2	TGTGCCAGCAGCCAACAAGGGACTAGCGGGAGGGCCGGGGAGCTGTTTTTT	CASSQQGTSGRAGELFF
TRBV9	TRBD1	.	TRBJ2-7	TGTGCCAGCAGCGTCTCCGGGACAGGGGGATACGAGCAGTACTTC	CASSVSGTGGYEQYF
TRBV11-2	.	.	TRBJ2-7	TGTGCCAGCAGCTGGAACTACGAGCAGTACTTC	CASSWNYEQYF
TRBV15	.	.	TRBJ2-7	TGTGCCACCAGCAGGCTGAAGGGGGGATCGTATCGCGAGCAGTACTTC	CATSRLKGGSYREQYF
TRBV2	.	.	TRBJ2-1	TGTGCCAGCAGCGATCCCGGAATAGTTGGGTTCTACAATGAGCAGTTCTTC	CASSDPGIVGFYNEQFF
TRBV28	.	.	TRBJ1-2	TGTGCCAGCAGGCAAACTAACTATGGCTACACCTTC	CASRQTNYGYTF
TRBV11-2	.	.	TRBJ2-3	TGTGCCAGCAGCTTAGGGAAATCGGGAGTGGGCACAGATACGCAGTATTTT	CASSLGKSGVGTDTQYF
TRBV4-3	TRBD2	once	TRBJ2-7	TGCGCCAGCAGCTTCCGAGCGGGAGCCGCAGGCGAGCAGTACTTC	CASSFRAGAAGEQYF
TRBV13	TRBD1	.	TRBJ2-7	TGTGCCAGCAGTCGGGGACAGACTTTAAACTACGAGCAGTACTTC	CASSRGQTLNYEQYF
TRBV5-1	TRBD2	.	TRBJ2-1	TGCGCCAGCAGCTTCCAAACGGGACTAGCGGGCACCTACAATGAGCAGTTCTTC	CASSFQTGLAGTYNEQFF
TRBV6-6	.	.	TRBJ1-3	TGTGCCAGCAGTTACTCCGGCGGCTCTGGAAACACCATATATTTT	CASSYSGGSGNTIYF
TRBV28	.	.	TRBJ1-4	TGTGCCAGCACTAGTTACAGGGCCGGTGAAAAACTGTTTTTT	CASTSYRAGEKLFF
TRBV9	TRBD1	once	TRBJ1-1	TGTGCCAGCAGCGAAACCACAGGGGGCACTGAAGCTTTCTTT	CASSETTGGTEAFF
TRBV2	.	.	TRBJ2-1	TGTGCCAGCAGGGCCTCCTACAATGAGCAGTTCTTC	CASRASYNEQFF
TRBV7-9	.	.	TRBJ1-3	TGTGCCAGCAGCCCGGACAGAACCATCTCTGGAAACACCATATATTTT	CASSPDRTISGNTIYF
TRBV5-4	TRBD1	.	TRBJ1-1	TGTGCCAGCAGCTTCTTAGACAGGGGGAACACTGAAGCTTTCTTT	CASSFLDRGNTEAFF
TRBV6-5	.	.	TRBJ1-2	TGTGCCAGCAGTCGAGTGGGGGAGAAGGGTGGCTACACCTTC	CASSRVGEKGGYTF
TRBV19	TRBD2	.	TRBJ2-2	TGTGCCAGTAGTCGGCGGGGGGGCACCGGGGAGCTGTTTTTT	CASSRRGGTGELFF
TRBV7-9	.	.	TRBJ2-3	TGTGCCAGCAGCTTAGCCAGGGGGGCCACAGATACGCAGTATTTT	CASSLARGATDTQYF
TRBV19	.	.	TRBJ2-6	TGTGCCAGTAGTCGTGGACAGTCCTCTGGGGCCAACGTCCTGACTTTC	CASSRGQSSGANVLTF
TRBV28	TRBD2	.	TRBJ2-1	TGTGCCAGCAGTCCACCGGGACTAGCGGGAACCCTCGATGAGCAGTTCTTC	CASSPPGLAGTLDEQFF
TRBV30	TRBD1	.	TRBJ2-7	TGTGCCTGGAGTGTAGGGACAGGGGGATACGGGCAGTACTTC	CAWSVGTGGYGQYF
TRBV2	.	.	TRBJ2-1	TGTGCCAGCCTACGGAGTCCAGTCAATGAGCAGTTCTTC	CASLRSPVNEQFF
TRBV2	TRBD1	few	TRBJ1-1	TGTGCCAGCAGTACTAAGACAGGGTGGACTGAAGCTTTCTTT	CASSTKTGWTEAFF
TRBV10-3	.	.	TRBJ2-5	TGTGCCATCAGTGAGTCGGTTAGGGGCGAGACCCAGTACTTC	CAISESVRGETQYF
TRBV2	.	.	TRBJ2-1	TGTGCCAGCAGTGAAGGCAGGAGCTCCTACAATGAGCAGTTCTTC	CASSEGRSSYNEQFF
TRBV29-1	TRBD2	.	TRBJ2-1	TGCAGCGTTGGGCGACTAGCGGGGGACAATGAGCAGTTCTTC	CSVGRLAGDNEQFF
TRBV18	.	.	TRBJ2-5	TGTGCCAGCTCACCGGGACCCCGGGAAGAGACCCAGTACTTC	CASSPGPREETQYF
TRBV5-5	.	.	TRBJ2-1	TGTGCCAGCAGCCCGGCGTTGTATGAGCAGTTCTTC	CASSPALYEQFF
TRBV7-9	.	.	TRBJ2-1	TGTGCCAGCAGCTTAGGGCCGCAGGAGCAGTTCTTC	CASSLGPQEQFF
TRBV11-1	TRBD1	.	TRBJ2-6	TGTGCCAGCAGCTTCGCTTCGGGACAGGGGGCTGGGGCCAACGTCCTGACTTTC	CASSFASGQGAGANVLTF
TRBV29-1	TRBD1	.	TRBJ1-1	TGCAGCGTTGAAGGAACAAGGGGGCCTGAGGTTCGCCCTCGGGGCGGAGCTTTCTTT	CSVEGTRGPEVRPRGGAFF